Given below is one T cell receptor beta chain in context. Its antigen remains unknown. Use of 60 Vbeta and 13 Jbeta primers characterized the PCR. Clones were sequenced by immunoSEQ multiplex PCR, and TCRdb holds only the in-frame ones, with some missing. The sample contains around 120,000 clones, roughly 84% of which appear only once. These data are taken from a study of cytomegalovirus exposure and HLA in healthy donors. Overall study context: A previous analysis identified around 120 million unique TCR beta sequences derived from roughly 190 million T cells. Of all 400 or so donors who were genotyped, about 80% belonged to the Caucasian-associated ancestry cluster. Study conclusions and caveats: What TCR beta sequences reportedly achieved was accurate prediction of HLA-A and HLA-B alleles in most subjects. For presence/absence analyses, sequencing depth was assumed to be roughly uniform across donors.

Germline V gene sequence: CDR1 ENHRY, CDR2 SYGVKD. The CDR3 runs to 14 residues. V was shortened by 5 bases and J by 0 bases, with 9 bases between the two germline ends. The source material was PBMCs. The rearrangement uses TRBV10-3 and TRBJ2-3; TRBD1 might be the D (5 bases). This sequence was found in a girl aged 2 to 10 in good health and CMV-seronegative. This chain's CDR3 is CAISSKGSTDTQYF. DNA for the CDR3: TGTGCCATCAGTTCCAAGGGGAGCACAGATACGCAGTATTTT.